The 18 T cell receptor beta chains below were found in one sample sequenced in a study of identifying expanded T cells in peripheral blood. Here immunoSEQ multiplex PCR was the method, and the copy in TCRdb shows in-frame clones only, minus some. The sample shows 81,000 or so clones, roughly 84% of them seen only once. Sequencing input: blood. The receptors come from a person between 18 and 75 years old in good health.

This clone was seen a few times. The V gene is TRBV7-3, the J gene TRBJ1-1; TRBD1 agrees at 8 bases. Germline CDR1 SGHTA, CDR2 FQGTGA. CDR3 length: 14 amino acids. Trimming at V came to 5 bases and at J to 5 bases, leaving 7 bases not matched to a gene. The CDR3 nucleotides read TGTGCCAGCAGCCTTAATACAGGGGGGACTGAAGCTTTCTTT. Translation: CASSLNTGGTEAFF. Full variable domain (outside the CDR3, taken from reference TRBV7-3 and TRBJ1-1): GAGVSQTPSNKVTEKGKYVELRCDPISGHTALYWYRQSLGQGPEFLIYFQGTGAADDSGLPNDRFFAVRPEGSVSTLKIQRTERGDSAVYLCASSLNTGGTEAFFGQGTRLTVV.

The chain links TRBV11-2 to TRBJ2-7; D might be TRBD1 (5 bases). Trimming shortened V by 1 base and J by 3 bases, and 13 bases separated the two germline ends. Germline values: CDR1 SGHAT, CDR2 FQNNGV. This CDR3 has 15 amino acids. CDR3 DNA sequence: TGTGCCAGCAGCTTAGCGCAGGGTCGCCTCTACGAGCAGTACTTC. Protein: CASSLAQGRLYEQYF.

The chain joins TRBV4-2 to TRBJ2-2, with D perhaps TRBD2 (5 bases). V was clipped by 1 base and J by 6 bases, with 15 bases between them. There are 16 residues in the CDR3. Germline lookup yields CDR1 LGHNA and CDR2 YNFKEQ. CDR3 sequence: CASSQVVSERAGELFF. CDR3 DNA: TGTGCCAGCAGCCAAGTGGTTAGCGAGAGGGCCGGGGAGCTGTTTTTT.

V and J are TRBV28 and TRBJ2-7; TRBD1 is a possible D gene (6 bases). Trimming stripped 9 bases from V and 2 bases from J, with 14 bases between. The CDR3 length is 13 residues. Per germline, CDR1 MDHEN and CDR2 SYDVKM. The CDR3 region has the DNA TGTGCCAGTCAAAACAGGGCCCCCTACGAGCAGTACTTC. Protein: CASQNRAPYEQYF.

The chain uses TRBV9 and TRBJ2-7; possibly TRBD2 for D (6 bases). Trimming cost V 4 bases and J 2 bases, with 10 bases left between them. Germline CDR1 and CDR2: SGDLS and YYNGEE. The CDR3 runs to 13 residues. The CDR3 nucleotides read TGTGCCAGCAGCACCGGGACTCCCTACGAGCAGTACTTC. Translating gives CASSTGTPYEQYF.

This chain links TRBV6-4 with TRBJ2-7, with 7 bases aligning to TRBD2. The CDR3 sequence is 12 residues long. V gave up 10 bases and J gave up 4 bases; unmatched junction bases: 7. Per germline, CDR1 MRHNA and CDR2 SNTAGT. The CDR3 sequence is CANGGSAYEQYF. The CDR3 region has the DNA TGTGCCAACGGGGGGAGCGCTTACGAGCAGTACTTC.

The J gene is TRBJ1-5, the V gene TRBV9, with TRBD1 as a possible D gene (6 bases). The germline gives CDR1 SGDLS, CDR2 YYNGEE. The CDR3 runs to 15 residues. The V gene lost 0 bases and the J gene lost 5 bases, with 12 bases spanning the gap. CDR3 in DNA: TGTGCCAGCAGCGTAGCGCCGGGACACGATCAGCCCCAGCATTTT. Translated, it gives CASSVAPGHDQPQHF. The full variable domain, completed using reference TRBV9 and TRBJ1-5, is DSGVTQTPKHLITATGQRVTLRCSPRSGDLSVYWYQQSLDQGLQFLIQYYNGEERAKGNILERFSAQQFPDLHSELNLSSLELGDSALYFCASSVAPGHDQPQHFGDGTRLSIL.

The gene calls are TRBV5-6 and TRBJ2-1; D remains ambiguous. This CDR3 has 12 amino acids. V lost 4 bases and J lost 10, with 12 bases in between. CDR1 SGHDT and CDR2 YYEEEE come from the germline V gene. This CDR3 is CASSEVDQEQFF. DNA for the CDR3: TGTGCCAGCAGCGAGGTAGATCAGGAGCAGTTCTTC.

The gene calls are TRBV13 and TRBJ2-7; 9 bases line up with TRBD2. The CDR3 is 15 residues long. With V trimmed by 4 bases and J by 0 bases, 4 bases remained unmatched. Per germline, CDR1 PRHDT and CDR2 FYEKMQ (reference sequence). The CDR3 DNA reads TGTGCCAGCAGCTCCACTAGCGGGCCCTCCTACGAGCAGTACTTC. Translated: CASSSTSGPSYEQYF.

The count of this clone is one. The chain has TRBV7-2 and TRBJ2-1; D perhaps matches TRBD2 (5 bases). The CDR3 extends over 16 amino acids. Germline values: CDR1 SGHTA, CDR2 FQGNSA. V lost 3 bases, J lost 4 bases, and 16 bases lay in between. CDR3 DNA: TGTGCCAGCAGCTTTTCGGTGGGAGTGGGGTACAATGAGCAGTTCTTC. Protein: CASSFSVGVGYNEQFF.

The rearrangement uses TRBV7-9 and TRBJ1-5; D gene ambiguous. The CDR3 has 13 amino acids. Looked up from germline, CDR1 is SEHNR and CDR2 is FQNEAQ (reference sequence). The V and J ends lost 8 bases and 1 base respectively, with 9 bases between them. Written as DNA, the CDR3 is TGTGCCAGCGCCAGCGAGAGCAATCAGCCCCAGCATTTT. It yields the protein CASASESNQPQHF.

The chain links TRBV5-6 to TRBJ2-1, with TRBD2 matching over 11 bases. The CDR3 is 17 residues long. The trim removed 1 base at V and 4 bases at J, leaving 7 bases unmatched. Per germline, CDR1 SGHDT and CDR2 YYEEEE. The CDR3 here is CASSLTSGGYQYNEQFF. Written as DNA, the CDR3 is TGTGCCAGCAGCTTGACTAGCGGGGGTTACCAGTACAATGAGCAGTTCTTC.

This clone appeared a few times. This chain joins TRBV30 and TRBJ1-1, with D perhaps TRBD1 (5 bases). V lost 5 bases and J lost 2, with 12 bases in between. Germline V gives CDR1 GTSNPN, CDR2 SVGIG (reference sequence). The CDR3 extends over 13 amino acids. Here the CDR3 DNA reads TGTGCCTGGGAGCGGGGCATCAACACTGAAGCTTTCTTT. It codes for CAWERGINTEAFF.

The chain joins TRBV6-5 to TRBJ2-5; D uncertain. Trimming shortened V by 5 bases and J by 5 bases, and 9 bases separated the two germline ends. The V gene's germline CDR1 is MNHEY and CDR2 SVGAGI. The length of the CDR3 is 12 residues. The CDR3 DNA follows: TGTGCCAGCAGTATAACAGTGGAGACCCAGTACTTC. Translation: CASSITVETQYF.

This chain joins TRBV5-4 and TRBJ2-7; 7 nucleotides agree with TRBD1. Trimming at V came to 4 bases and at J to 0 bases, leaving 7 bases not matched to a gene. The CDR3 runs to 15 residues. In germline, CDR1 is SGHNT, CDR2 YYREEE (reference sequence). The DNA of the CDR3 is TGTGCCAGCAGCCCAGGGACAGTAAACTCCTACGAGCAGTACTTC. The encoded protein is CASSPGTVNSYEQYF.

The table lists this clone with a few counts. V usage is TRBV19 and J usage is TRBJ1-5; TRBD1 matches at 9 bases. Unmatched junction bases numbered 8, after V lost 5 bases and J lost 3 bases. CDR1 and CDR2 (germline): LNHDA, SQIVND (reference sequence). The CDR3 totals 16 residues. The CDR3 loop is CASSALQGAPNQPQHF. In nucleotides, the CDR3 is TGTGCCAGTAGTGCCCTACAGGGGGCTCCCAATCAGCCCCAGCATTTT.

This clone was seen only once. CDR3 nucleotides: TGTGCCAGCAGTTACGCCACTCCTAGGGATGAGCAGTTCTTC. This encodes CASSYATPRDEQFF. The chain carries TRBV6-5 and TRBJ2-1; no clear D gene. This CDR3 contains 14 residues. V was clipped by 2 bases and J by 8 bases, with 13 bases between them. CDR1 is MNHEY, CDR2 SVGAGI, per germline.

This clone was observed once. The V gene is TRBV19, the J gene TRBJ1-4, with a possible D match to TRBD1 (6 bases). V was clipped by 1 base and J by 7 bases, with 13 bases between them. This CDR3 has 15 amino acids. Per germline, CDR1 LNHDA and CDR2 SQIVND (reference sequence). The chain's CDR3 is CASSIVRGAGEKLFF. Written as DNA, the CDR3 is TGTGCCAGTAGTATAGTCCGGGGGGCGGGTGAAAAACTGTTTTTT.